This T cell receptor beta chain was documented in a study of PD-1 blockade in classical Hodgkin lymphoma. Study summary: On a schedule of every 2 weeks, patients received nivolumab 3 mg/kg intravenously.

Data came from immunoSEQ multiplex PCR; TCRdb stores just in-frame clones and leaves some out. The sample has roughly 100,000 clones; more than 70% are singletons. Specified time point: cycle 4 day 1 (C4D1), after five to seven weeks of nivolumab. Each patient relapsed following autologous stem cell transplantation, and prior brentuximab vedotin exposure differed. The sample consisted of peripheral blood mononuclear cells (PBMCs), taken before the fourth cycle of nivolumab. This TCR was recovered from a human donor with classical Hodgkin lymphoma.

The CDR3 loop is CAWSDNSNQPQHF. The CDR3 DNA reads as TGTGCCTGGAGTGATAACAGCAATCAGCCCCAGCATTTT. V and J are TRBV30 and TRBJ1-5; D call uncertain. Germline lookup yields CDR1 GTSNPN and CDR2 SVGIG (reference sequence). V was pared by 1 base and J by 1 base, with 5 bases between. The CDR3 consists of 13 residues.